The sequence of this TCR beta chain was determined in a study of T cell changes during pregnancy in multiple sclerosis. V lost 0 bases, J lost 1 base, and 5 bases stayed unmatched. Germline values: CDR1 SEHNR, CDR2 FQNEAQ (reference sequence). The CDR3 runs 18 residues. This table comes from immunoSEQ multiplex PCR, and its TCRdb copy is limited to in-frame clones, with some not included. Here the sample spans some 90,000 clones, around 90% being singletons. The sample was peripheral blood, taken in the first trimester of pregnancy. The sequence derives from a female donor with multiple sclerosis, enrolled in a pregnancy study. The chain uses TRBV7-9 and TRBJ2-2; 10 bases are shared with TRBD2. In DNA form, the CDR3 reads TGTGCCAGCAGCTTAGCCAGGACTAGCGGTCAGAACACCGGGGAGCTGTTTTTT. It yields the protein CASSLARTSGQNTGELFF. The full variable domain, in which reference TRBV7-9 and TRBJ2-2 provide the parts outside the CDR3, is DTGVSQNPRHKITKRGQNVTFRCDPISEHNRLYWYRQTLGQGPEFLTYFQNEAQLEKSRLLSDRFSAERPKGSFSTLEIQRTEQGDSAMYLCASSLARTSGQNTGELFFGEGSRLTVL.